This T cell receptor (beta chain) was recovered during a study of T cells expressing NK-cell markers. TCRdb reprocessed the 5' RACE reads and stores each CDR3 protein as one record, lacking DNA. The sample's table shows around 470,000 distinct CDR3 sequences. The sequencing sample was made of blood T cells: a sorted CD56 or NKG2C T cell subset, CD4+ or CD8+ T cells, or bulk PBMC T cells (not recorded which). This sequence was found in a woman in her forties or fifties in good health.

This CDR3 reads CASSSGVGRSVGGYEQYF. The chain couples TRBV5-1 to TRBJ2-7; as DNA is missing, the TRBD2 call by TCRdb cannot be tested. This CDR3 comprises 18 residues. In germline, CDR1 is SGHRS, CDR2 YFSETQ.